This TCR beta chain was sequenced during a study of OX40 agonist ivuxolimab in advanced cancers. Across the study: As their treatment, patients were administered ivuxolimab, an agonistic anti-OX40 (CD134) antibody. Overall study findings and caveats: Some nonresponders likewise displayed low normalized T-cell clonal expansion. Among the lowest peripheral clonal expansion occurred in 0.1-3.0 mg/kg partial responders. At 0.1 to 3.0 mg/kg, clonal expansion of CD4+ and CD8+ blood T cells had occurred by week 6.

Details on this clone: Its antigen is unknown.

CDR3 length: 16 amino acids. Germline CDR1 SNHLY, CDR2 FYNNEI. With 2 bases clipped from V and 0 bases from J, the junction kept 4 bases outside the gene matches. Clones were read by immunoSEQ multiplex PCR, and TCRdb kept only the in-frame ones, dropping some. This sample has about 82,000 clones, with roughly 90% found just once. The sequenced sample was CD4+ or CD8+ T cells sorted from blood, obtained in a trial of the OX40 agonist ivuxolimab. This TCR was sampled from an adult with an advanced solid tumor such as melanoma, head and neck, liver or kidney cancer. The chain links TRBV2 to TRBJ2-1; the match to TRBD2 covers 7 bases. CDR3 nucleotides: TGTGCCAGCAGTGAACTCGGCGGGAGCTCCTACAATGAGCAGTTCTTC. Translating gives CASSELGGSSYNEQFF.